This entry lists 13 T cell receptor beta chains sequenced from one sample in a study of CD8 T cells in Susac syndrome. Reverse transcription of roughly 0.45 to 1 ug RNA was performed with random hexamers. TCRdb redid the calling of the immunoSEQ multiplex PCR reads with MiXCR, one entry per CDR3 protein. The profile shows over 95,000 distinct CDR3 sequences, around nine tenths of them singletons. Material: CD4+ T cells from PBMCs. The source is a human donor in good health.

The chain carries TRBV29-1 and TRBJ2-1; 8 nucleotides line up with TRBD2. Trimming removed 6 bases from V and 7 bases from J; junction bases left unmatched: 2. Germline V lookup: CDR1 SQVTM, CDR2 ANQGSEA. The CDR3 is 11 amino acids. The CDR3 spells CSVAGANEQFF. CDR3 DNA sequence: TGCAGCGTAGCGGGAGCGAATGAGCAGTTCTTC.

The gene calls are TRBV6-2 or TRBV6-3 and TRBJ2-1; D is perhaps TRBD1 or TRBD2 (5 bases each). The CDR3 has 14 residues. The V and J ends lost 6 bases and 0 bases respectively, with 9 bases between them. CDR1 and CDR2 (germline): MNHEY, SVGEGT. The CDR3 region is CASSGTPSYNEQFF. The DNA for the CDR3 is TGTGCCAGCAGCGGGACCCCCTCCTACAATGAGCAGTTCTTC.

The chain couples TRBV12-3 or TRBV12-4 to TRBJ2-3; D unclear. The V gene lost 3 bases and the J gene lost 4 bases, with 11 bases spanning the gap. This CDR3 contains 14 residues. CDR3 region: CASSFPSRPDTQYF. DNA for the CDR3: TGTGCCAGCAGTTTCCCGAGTAGGCCAGATACGCAGTATTTT.

CDR3 amino acids: CASSYSGPPEFYGYTF. In DNA form, the CDR3 reads TGTGCCAGCAGTTACTCGGGGCCGCCAGAGTTTTATGGCTACACCTTC. The V and J genes are TRBV6-5 and TRBJ1-2, with a tentative D call TRBD1 (5 bases). The germline CDR1 and CDR2 sequences are MNHEY and SVGAGI. V gave up 0 bases and J gave up 5 bases, with 16 bases separating them. The CDR3 covers 16 residues.

The chain joins TRBV20-1 to TRBJ1-2; a weak D match, TRBD1 (5 bases). Germline CDR1 DFQATT, CDR2 SNEGSKA (reference sequence). The CDR3 contains 19 residues. With 0 bases removed from V and 3 bases from J, the gap between germline ends came to 26 bases. Here the CDR3 DNA reads TGCAGTGCTAGAGATCAAGACAGAAAGGTTTCCCGTTGGGACTATGGCTACACCTTC. Its translation: CSARDQDRKVSRWDYGYTF.

The V gene is TRBV19, the J gene TRBJ2-5; 10 bases fit TRBD2. V trimming: 6 bases; J trimming: 4 bases; junction bases outside the gene matches: 5. This CDR3 is 14 amino acids long. The germline CDR1 and CDR2 sequences are LNHDA and SQIVND (reference sequence). CDR3 loop: CASRQRGGGETQYF. The DNA of the CDR3 is TGTGCCAGTAGGCAGCGGGGGGGCGGAGAGACCCAGTACTTC.

The rearrangement links TRBV20-1 to TRBJ1-1, with D possibly matching TRBD1 (6 bases). Per germline, CDR1 DFQATT and CDR2 SNEGSKA (reference sequence). Deletions cut 5 bases from V and 7 bases from J, with 23 bases between. The CDR3 covers 15 residues. CDR3 sequence: CSASRGALAPYEAFF. DNA of the CDR3: TGCAGTGCTTCGCGGGGGGCGTTAGCACCGTATGAAGCTTTCTTT.

Only one count was recorded for this clonotype. The chain carries TRBV6-6 and TRBJ1-1, with D tentatively TRBD1 (6 bases). V lost 0 bases and J 8 bases, leaving 16 bases between the germline ends. Germline loops: CDR1 MNHNY, CDR2 SVGAGI (reference sequence). CDR3 length equals 15 residues. This CDR3 is CASSYSSGGGTEAFF. The CDR3 nucleotides read TGTGCCAGCAGTTACTCGAGTGGGGGGGGCACAGAAGCTTTCTTT.

On this clonotype: A read error may produce the germline difference seen at one junction end. The chain employs TRBV20-1 and TRBJ1-1, with 7 bases matching TRBD1. In germline, CDR1 is DFQATT, CDR2 SNEGSKA (reference sequence). The CDR3 spans 14 residues. This chain's CDR3 is CSAGDRVTNTEAFF. Written as DNA, the CDR3 is TGCAGTGCTGGAGACAGGGTAACGAACACTGAAGCTTTCTTT.

This chain uses TRBV19 with TRBJ1-2; TRBD1 matches at 7 bases. CDR3 length: 16 amino acids. The germline V gene has CDR1 LNHDA and CDR2 SQIVND (reference sequence). Trimming at V came to 6 bases and at J to 4 bases, leaving 14 bases not matched to a gene. CDR3 nucleotide sequence: TGTGCCAGTAGACCCCCCGACAGGGTCCAAATCTATGGCTACACCTTC. The encoded protein is CASRPPDRVQIYGYTF.

The chain has TRBV12-3 or TRBV12-4 and TRBJ2-1; D might be TRBD1 (5 bases). The CDR3 totals 16 residues. Trimming removed 4 bases from V and 0 bases from J, with 13 bases in between. CDR3 DNA sequence: TGTGCCAGCAGTTCGCAGGGTACGAGCTCCTACAATGAGCAGTTCTTC. This encodes CASSSQGTSSYNEQFF.

The J gene is TRBJ2-5, the V gene TRBV7-2; TRBD2 aligns across 8 bases. The CDR3 is 19 residues long. The V gene end was trimmed by 1 base and the J gene end by 4 bases; junction bases not matched to a gene: 17. The germline V gene has CDR1 SGHTA and CDR2 FQGNSA. The DNA for the CDR3 is TGTGCCAGCAGCTTAGAACTTCTAGCGGGTAGCTCTCTGGGAGAGACCCAGTACTTC. Its protein product is CASSLELLAGSSLGETQYF.

This chain connects TRBV29-1 to TRBJ1-1, with 11 bases lining up with TRBD1. V dropped 5 bases and J dropped 11; count of bases not matched to a gene: 7. Germline loops: CDR1 SQVTM, CDR2 ANQGSEA. The CDR3 extends over 12 amino acids. CDR3 nucleotide sequence: TGCAGCGTTCCCCGGGACAGGGGGTACGCTTTCTTT. Translating it yields CSVPRDRGYAFF.